The 21 T cell receptor beta chains below all came from one sample that was sequenced in a study of identical twins. TCRdb reanalysed the 5' RACE reads using MiXCR and keeps one entry per CDR3 protein. The repertoire consists of some 500,000 distinct CDR3 sequences, with around 20% occurring once and the leading ten covering approximately 0.95%. This same sample was also part of a study on T cells expressing NK-cell markers.

The source material was CD4+ T cells sorted from blood. The receptors shown here come from a young woman in good health.

As to this clonotype: One junction end disagrees with the germline gene, perhaps due to a read error. This sequence joins TRBV5-5 and TRBJ1-2; a weak D match, TRBD1 (5 bases). CDR3 length: 13 amino acids. Germline-derived CDR1 and CDR2 are SGHKS and YYEKEE (reference sequence). CDR3 sequence: CASSLPGNSGYTF. CDR3 sequence (DNA): TGTGCCAGCAGCTTGCCAGGGAACTCTGGCTACACCTTC.

The sample holds a few counts of this clonotype. This chain uses TRBV6-2 or TRBV6-3 with TRBJ2-5, with TRBD2 identical over 7 bases. Germline CDR1 MNHEY, CDR2 SVGEGT. V dropped 4 bases and J dropped 5; count of bases not matched to a gene: 7. There are 14 residues in the CDR3. Written as DNA, the CDR3 is TGTGCCAGCAGTTCCTGGGGGGGGTTGGAGACCCAGTACTTC. This gives the protein CASSSWGGLETQYF.

This clonotype turned up a few times. The chain joins TRBV5-5 to TRBJ2-5; TRBD2 matches 8 bases. The V gene end was trimmed by 4 bases and the J gene end by 5 bases; junction bases not matched to a gene: 10. CDR3 length: 15 residues. Germline V gene sequence: CDR1 SGHKS, CDR2 YYEKEE (reference sequence). CDR3 coding DNA: TGTGCCAGCAGCGGACTAGCTCGCGGGGGGGAGACCCAGTACTTC. It specifies CASSGLARGGETQYF. Full variable domain (remainder filled in from reference TRBV5-5 and TRBJ2-5): DAGVTQSPTHLIKTRGQQVTLRCSPISGHKSVSWYQQVLGQGPQFIFQYYEKEERGRGNFPDRFSARQFPNYSSELNVNALLLGDSALYLCASSGLARGGETQYFGPGTRLLVL.

The CDR3 nucleotides are TGTGCCTGGAGTGAGAGTCTCCCCCACGAGCAGTACTTC. It is translated as CAWSESLPHEQYF. This rearrangement joins TRBV30 to TRBJ2-7; D gene unclear. CDR1 is GTSNPN, CDR2 SVGIG, per germline (reference sequence). The CDR3 sequence is 13 residues long. V was clipped by 1 base and J by 5 bases, with 12 bases between them.

This clonotype was picked up a small number of times. This chain links TRBV12-3 or TRBV12-4 with TRBJ2-5; unclear D gene. The CDR3 is 11 residues long. Trimming removed 6 bases from V and 4 bases from J, with 6 bases in between. CDR3 sequence reads: CASREVETQYF. CDR3 bases: TGTGCCAGCAGGGAAGTAGAGACCCAGTACTTC.

This chain connects TRBV20-1 to TRBJ1-1; possible D gene TRBD1, 5 bases. The CDR3 is made up of 12 amino acids. With 7 bases removed from V and 4 bases from J, the gap between germline ends came to 13 bases. Germline V lookup: CDR1 DFQATT, CDR2 SNEGSKA (reference sequence). The CDR3 spells CSVRGAPTEAFF. CDR3 bases: TGCAGTGTCCGGGGCGCGCCCACTGAAGCTTTCTTT.

The chain recombines TRBV11-2 with TRBJ2-1; TRBD2 agrees at 11 bases. This CDR3 spans 19 amino acids. The V gene's germline CDR1 is SGHAT and CDR2 FQNNGV. V lost 1 base, J lost 8 bases, and 16 bases stayed unmatched. The CDR3 is CASSLVEGLAEFTYHEQFF. In DNA, the CDR3 is TGTGCCAGCAGCTTAGTCGAGGGACTAGCGGAGTTTACGTACCATGAGCAGTTCTTC.

The V call is TRBV19, the J call TRBJ1-1; unclear D gene. Trimming pared 5 bases from V and 4 bases from J, leaving 11 bases between. CDR1 and CDR2 from the germline V gene are LNHDA and SQIVND (reference sequence). CDR3 length: 13 residues. The CDR3, as DNA: TGTGCCAGTAGTCCTGAATGGGGCACTGAAGCTTTCTTT. Its translation is CASSPEWGTEAFF.

Ten or more counts support this clonotype. CDR3 DNA sequence: TGCGCCAGCAGTGGAGGGACAGGGGGTATGAAGACCCAGTACTTC. It translates to CASSGGTGGMKTQYF. V gene TRBV10-1 combines with J gene TRBJ2-5, with 11 bases lining up with TRBD1. V was pared by 4 bases and J by 6 bases, with 7 bases of the junction left unmatched. Germline lookup yields CDR1 WNHNN and CDR2 SYGVQD (reference sequence). The CDR3 is 15 residues long.

V and J are TRBV7-2 and TRBJ2-2; the D is unclear. CDR1 is SGHTA and CDR2 is FQGNSA in the germline V gene. V lost 3 bases and J 9 bases, leaving 5 bases between the germline ends. This CDR3 spans 11 amino acids. In nucleotides, the CDR3 is TGTGCCAGCAGCTTTACGAGGGAGCTGTTTTTT. It specifies CASSFTRELFF. The full variable domain, in which reference TRBV7-2 and TRBJ2-2 provide the parts outside the CDR3, is GAGVSQSPSNKVTEKGKDVELRCDPISGHTALYWYRQSLGQGLEFLIYFQGNSAPDKSGLPSDRFSAERTGGSVSTLTIQRTQQEDSAVYLCASSFTRELFFGEGSRLTVL.

In this sample, this clonotype turned up a few times. The rearrangement links TRBV6-5 to TRBJ2-5, with 7 bases lining up with TRBD2. Germline V lookup: CDR1 MNHEY, CDR2 SVGAGI. The V and J ends lost 2 bases and 3 bases, in that order; junction bases with no gene match: 3. The CDR3 sequence is 14 residues long. The CDR3 loop reads CASSYRLAEETQYF. CDR3 bases: TGTGCCAGCAGTTACCGGCTAGCGGAAGAGACCCAGTACTTC.

This clonotype was seen a handful of times. The V and J genes are TRBV1 and TRBJ2-3; TRBD1 is taken as the D call from the table, unchecked against the DNA. TRBV1 is a pseudogene. The CDR3 is 15 residues long. The CDR3 coding sequence is TGCACCAGCAGCCACCGCAGGGGGGGCAAAGATACGCAGTATTTT. It translates to CTSSHRRGGKDTQYF.

The chain combines TRBV12-5 with TRBJ1-1; no firm D call. This CDR3 is built from 12 residues. V was pared by 6 bases and J by 6 bases, with 11 bases between. Looked up from germline, CDR1 is LGHNT and CDR2 is FRNRAP. Here the CDR3 DNA reads TGTGCTAGTGGGCAGAGCGGCGCTGAAGCTTTCTTT. It specifies CASGQSGAEAFF. Full variable domain (rest looked up from reference TRBV12-5 and TRBJ1-1): DARVTQTPRHKVTEMGQEVTMRCQPILGHNTVFWYRQTMMQGLELLAYFRNRAPLDDSGMPKDRFSAEMPDATLATLKIQPSEPRDSAVYFCASGQSGAEAFFGQGTRLTVV.

The V and J genes are TRBV5-5 and TRBJ2-1, with unresolved D. V was trimmed by 2 bases and J by 0 bases, leaving 9 bases between them. This CDR3 is 15 amino acids long. The germline V gene has CDR1 SGHKS and CDR2 YYEKEE (reference sequence). As DNA, the CDR3 is TGTGCCAGCAGCTTCCGGGTTAGCTCCTACAATGAGCAGTTCTTC. This gives the protein CASSFRVSSYNEQFF.

This clonotype was detected only a few times. An end of the junction differs from the germline gene, which may be a read error. This chain links TRBV2 with TRBJ2-5; D is possibly TRBD1 (6 bases). This CDR3 region has 12 residues. Germline V gene data show CDR1 as SNHLY and CDR2 as FYNNEI. In nucleotides, the CDR3 is TGTGCCAGCAGTAATCGTGGGCAGGGGAGTTCCTTC. It translates to CASSNRGQGSSF. The complete variable domain, with remaining parts taken from reference TRBV2 and TRBJ2-5, reads EPEVTQTPSHQVTQMGQEVILRCVPISNHLYFYWYRQILGQKVEFLVSFYNNEISEKSEIFDDQFSVERPDGSNFTLKIRSTKLEDSAMYFCASSNRGQGSSFGPGTRLLVL.

This chain joins TRBV10-3 and TRBJ2-5, with D perhaps TRBD2 (6 bases). Trimming cost V 0 bases and J 6 bases, with 17 bases left between them. The length of the CDR3 is 16 residues. Germline values: CDR1 ENHRY, CDR2 SYGVKD. The CDR3 region has the DNA TGTGCCATCAGTGAGTCACGGGTGTGGGGGGAGAAGACCCAGTACTTC. It is translated as CAISESRVWGEKTQYF.

This sequence joins TRBV12-3 or TRBV12-4 and TRBJ2-6, with 8 bases that match TRBD1. Germline trimming cut 6 bases from V and 5 bases from J; bases unmatched to any gene: 15. The CDR3 runs to 18 residues. As DNA, the CDR3 is TGTGCCAGCAGCCCTTGGTCCAGGGGGCCCCTACGGGCCAACGTCCTGACTTTC. Amino acids: CASSPWSRGPLRANVLTF.

The chain links TRBV12-3 or TRBV12-4 to TRBJ2-7; TRBD1 matches 9 bases. CDR3 size: 13 residues. V trimming: 6 bases; J trimming: 5 bases; junction bases outside the gene matches: 5. The CDR3 region has the DNA TGTGCCAGCAGCCGGGACAGGGTGGACGAGCAGTACTTC. Protein product: CASSRDRVDEQYF.

This clonotype turned up a few times. The CDR3 loop reads CASSFQGPTQYF. The CDR3 bases are TGTGCCAGCAGCTTCCAAGGCCCCACGCAGTATTTT. The chain carries TRBV7-2 and TRBJ2-3, with unresolved D. The germline V and J ends were trimmed by 3 bases and 9 bases, with 10 bases remaining between them. CDR1 is SGHTA and CDR2 is FQGNSA in the germline V gene. The CDR3 length is 12 residues.

The table lists this clonotype with many counts. The chain carries TRBV29-1 and TRBJ1-1; D ambiguous. From germline, CDR1 is SQVTM and CDR2 ANQGSEA. V lost 7 bases, J lost 8 bases, and 11 bases lay in between. This CDR3 spans 10 amino acids. The CDR3: CSAARMEAFF. Written as DNA, the CDR3 is TGCAGCGCTGCCCGGATGGAAGCTTTCTTT.

The chain recombines TRBV20-1 with TRBJ2-1, with D unclear. In germline, CDR1 is DFQATT, CDR2 SNEGSKA (reference sequence). CDR3 length: 14 amino acids. Trimming shortened V by 6 bases and J by 0 bases, and 12 bases separated the two germline ends. CDR3: CSALPGHSYNEQFF. CDR3 nucleotides: TGCAGTGCCTTACCAGGTCACTCCTACAATGAGCAGTTCTTC.